These 13 T cell receptor beta chains were all obtained from the same sample, sequenced in a study of T-cell reconstitution after alpha-beta-depleted transplantation in children. Preparation of the TCRbeta library used unique molecular identifiers. TCRdb ran MiXCR on the PCR reads and lists one entry per CDR3 protein. The table records about 980,000 distinct CDR3 sequences, about 31% of them present only once. The sequenced sample was PBMCs, mostly from graft donor cells, obtained 360 days after TCRalphabeta/CD19-depleted stem cell transplant. Source of these receptors: a boy less than two years old who had a stem cell transplant for SCID, so the T cells may come from the graft donor.

CDR3 region: CASIQRQGEEGNEQFF. In DNA, the CDR3 is TGTGCCAGCATCCAAAGACAGGGGGAGGAGGGGAATGAGCAGTTCTTC. The chain recombines TRBV7-9 with TRBJ2-1; 9 bases line up with TRBD1. The germline CDR1 and CDR2 sequences are SEHNR and FQNEAQ (reference sequence). This CDR3 has 16 residues. V trimming: 7 bases; J trimming: 7 bases; junction bases outside the gene matches: 14.

The V gene is TRBV27, the J gene TRBJ1-2, with 7 bases aligning to TRBD1. Germline CDR1 and CDR2: MNHEY and SMNVEV (reference sequence). The V gene end was trimmed by 5 bases and the J gene end by 6 bases; junction bases not matched to a gene: 12. The CDR3 has 15 amino acids. Here the CDR3 DNA reads TGTGCCAGCAGTAGGTTTGGACAGGCCAAGAATGGCTACACCTTC. Translating gives CASSRFGQAKNGYTF.

This clonotype was seen only a few times. This chain connects TRBV20-1 to TRBJ2-7; TRBD2 matches 8 bases. V was clipped by 2 bases and J by 9 bases; unmatched bases: 18. This CDR3 region has 16 residues. Germline CDR1 DFQATT, CDR2 SNEGSKA (reference sequence). Here the CDR3 DNA reads TGCAGTGCTAGACCCTGGAGGGGTGAGCGGGGGCGTCGGCAGTACTTC. This sequence encodes CSARPWRGERGRRQYF.

This clonotype was observed a few times. The chain joins TRBV12-3 or TRBV12-4 to TRBJ2-7; 7 bases fit TRBD2. The ends lost 5 bases at V and 5 bases at J; junction bases unmatched: 9. This CDR3 spans 14 amino acids. This chain's CDR3 is CASSPPTSPDEQYF. CDR3 in DNA: TGTGCCAGCAGTCCACCGACTAGCCCCGACGAGCAGTACTTC.

The rearrangement uses TRBV6-5 and TRBJ2-7; D is undetermined. CDR1 is MNHEY and CDR2 is SVGAGI in the germline V gene. V lost 3 bases and J lost 5, with 20 bases in between. The CDR3 is 16 residues long. The CDR3 DNA follows: TGTGCCAGCAGTTATCAGAGTACCGCTCTGATCGACGAGCAGTACTTC. This translates into CASSYQSTALIDEQYF.

This clonotype was counted many times. At one boundary the junction diverges from the germline segment, which might be a read error. This chain uses TRBV5-1 with TRBJ2-7, with TRBD1 as a possible D gene (5 bases). Looked up from germline, CDR1 is SGHRS and CDR2 is YFSETQ. The CDR3 spans 14 residues. The CDR3 coding sequence is TGTGCCAGCAGTTTAGACAGTCCCTCCTACGAGCAGTACTTC. As protein: CASSLDSPSYEQYF.

The CDR3 here is CASSPGEGPWNEQYF. The CDR3 DNA reads TGTGCCAGCTCACCCGGGGAAGGGCCTTGGAACGAGCAGTACTTC. The chain couples TRBV18 to TRBJ2-7; D is perhaps TRBD2 (5 bases). Germline lookup yields CDR1 KGHSH and CDR2 LQKENI. Deletions cut 3 bases from V and 5 bases from J, with 17 bases between. The CDR3 runs to 15 residues.

This rearrangement joins TRBV20-1 to TRBJ1-5; 7 bases fit TRBD1. The V and J ends lost 4 bases and 4 bases, in that order; junction bases with no gene match: 4. CDR3 length: 13 amino acids. Germline V gene sequence: CDR1 DFQATT, CDR2 SNEGSKA (reference sequence). DNA for the CDR3: TGCAGTGCTAACAGGGGAGGGAATCAGCCCCAGCATTTT. Translation: CSANRGGNQPQHF.

This clonotype was found once. This rearrangement joins TRBV12-5 to TRBJ1-1; D remains unclear. Trimming took off 3 bases at V and 0 bases at J, with 8 bases between the two ends. This CDR3 region has 14 residues. Germline CDR1 is LGHNT and CDR2 is FRNRAP. In DNA form, the CDR3 reads TGTGCTAGTGGTTTACTTGCCCTGAACACTGAAGCTTTCTTT. This translates into CASGLLALNTEAFF.

The chain is built from TRBV20-1 and TRBJ2-3, with 10 bases fitting TRBD2. Germline CDR1 is DFQATT and CDR2 is SNEGSKA (reference sequence). The length of the CDR3 is 18 residues. V was clipped by 0 bases and J by 1 base; unmatched bases: 10. The CDR3 nucleotides are TGCAGTGCTAGAGACCCACAGCGGGGGGGCCTCCGCACAGATACGCAGTATTTT. Translation gives CSARDPQRGGLRTDTQYF.

The chain carries TRBV5-5 and TRBJ2-7; TRBD2 might be the D (5 bases). Germline CDR1 SGHKS, CDR2 YYEKEE (reference sequence). This CDR3 is 17 amino acids long. V was clipped by 3 bases and J by 0 bases, with 19 bases between them. CDR3 in amino acids: CASSSRPPSSFSYEQYF. CDR3 sequence (DNA): TGTGCCAGCAGCTCCCGCCCCCCTAGCTCTTTCTCCTACGAGCAGTACTTC.

The chain links TRBV6-2 or TRBV6-3 to TRBJ2-1; D is unresolved. Germline V gene sequence: CDR1 MNHEY, CDR2 SVGEGT. This CDR3 spans 16 amino acids. V lost 4 bases, J lost 0 bases, and 13 bases lay in between. The chain's CDR3 is CASSSTLYLSYNEQFF. CDR3 nucleotides: TGTGCCAGCAGTTCCACTCTCTACCTCTCCTACAATGAGCAGTTCTTC.

V and J are TRBV29-1 and TRBJ2-5, with D perhaps matching TRBD2 (5 bases). V lost 6 bases and J 6 bases, leaving 14 bases between the germline ends. The CDR3 runs 12 residues. Per the germline V gene, CDR1 is SQVTM and CDR2 is ANQGSEA. The CDR3 here is CSVADPGQTQYF. In DNA, the CDR3 is TGCAGCGTAGCGGACCCTGGACAGACCCAGTACTTC.